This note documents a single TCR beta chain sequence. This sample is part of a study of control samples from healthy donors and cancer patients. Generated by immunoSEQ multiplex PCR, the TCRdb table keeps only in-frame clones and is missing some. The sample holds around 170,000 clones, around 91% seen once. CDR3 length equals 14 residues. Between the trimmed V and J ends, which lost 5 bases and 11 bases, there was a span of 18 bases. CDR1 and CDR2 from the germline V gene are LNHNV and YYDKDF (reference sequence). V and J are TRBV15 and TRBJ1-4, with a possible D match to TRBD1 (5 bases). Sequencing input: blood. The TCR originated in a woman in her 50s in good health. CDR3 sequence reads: CATSRGVSGDKLFF. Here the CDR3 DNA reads TGTGCCACCAGCCGGGGGGTGAGTGGTGACAAACTGTTTTTT.